This T cell receptor beta chain was retrieved from a study of CD8 T cells in Susac syndrome. Overall study context: Clinical remission applied to fewer than ten sequenced Susac syndrome patients, and more than five had active disease.

CDR3 size: 11 residues. V shed 3 bases and J shed 6 bases, with 6 bases lying between them. Germline assignment: CDR1 DFQATT and CDR2 SNEGSKA (reference sequence). With random hexamers, roughly 0.5 to 1 ug RNA was reverse transcribed. TCRdb re-derived calls from the immunoSEQ multiplex PCR reads in MiXCR, one entry per CDR3 protein. Of roughly 250,000 distinct CDR3 sequences detected, 90% to 96% appear once; the ten largest clones hold approximately 0.1%. The specimen was CD4+ T cells from PBMCs. This clonotype was obtained from a human donor with Susac syndrome. The chain links TRBV20-1 to TRBJ2-1; D perhaps matches TRBD2 (5 bases). CDR3 bases: TGCAGTGCTAGCGGACTCAATGAGCAGTTCTTC. Protein sequence: CSASGLNEQFF.